These 19 T cell receptor beta chains were all obtained from the same sample, sequenced in a study of cytomegalovirus exposure and HLA in healthy donors (dated by TCRdb to 2015 to 2018). The receptor library was made with the immunoSEQ multiplex PCR assay. Drawn from immuneACCESS, this table holds only the in-frame rearrangements with V and J called that TCRdb kept. Clones are partly lost; checked studies trace under half to an unresolved V gene and leave the rest unexplained. The table for this sample lists approximately 280,000 clones; 85% to 90% of them were counted only once. The ten most abundant clones make up about 0.99% of the sample. Material: PBMCs. Every receptor here comes from a woman under 30 in good health and CMV-seronegative.

This clone was seen just once. The chain has TRBV4-3 and TRBJ1-5; D may be TRBD1 (5 bases). Germline V CDR1 and CDR2: LGHNA, YSLEER. The CDR3 contains 13 residues. The ends were cut back, 0 bases at V and 9 bases at J, with 9 bases in the middle. This CDR3 reads CASSQDLGGPQHF. CDR3 DNA sequence: TGCGCCAGCAGCCAAGACTTGGGGGGGCCCCAGCATTTT.

The V call is TRBV9, the J call TRBJ1-2; D may be TRBD1 (5 bases). The ends were cut back, 5 bases at V and 4 bases at J, with 21 bases in the middle. Germline V gene lookup returns CDR1 SGDLS and CDR2 YYNGEE. The CDR3 length is 16 residues. The CDR3 DNA is TGTGCCAGCAGTCCCAGTGGGGGGGAGTTAGGCTATGGCTACACCTTC. It translates to CASSPSGGELGYGYTF.

V is TRBV15 and J is TRBJ2-5; 12 bases line up with TRBD2. CDR1 is LNHNV and CDR2 is YYDKDF in the germline V gene (reference sequence). The CDR3 length is 16 residues. J lost 4 bases, V lost 7 bases, and 10 bases had no gene match. CDR3 protein: CATTPEGLAGGETQYF. In DNA, the CDR3 is TGTGCCACCACTCCAGAGGGACTAGCGGGTGGAGAGACCCAGTACTTC.

J is TRBJ2-7 and V is TRBV7-9; 9 bases are a match to TRBD2. CDR3 length equals 15 residues. The V segment lost 5 bases and the J segment 7 bases; nucleotides outside the gene matches: 12. CDR1 and CDR2 from the germline V gene are SEHNR and FQNEAQ (reference sequence). CDR3 region: CASSKRLAEVREQYF. In nucleotides, the CDR3 is TGTGCCAGCAGCAAACGACTAGCGGAAGTGCGGGAGCAGTACTTC.

The chain couples TRBV6-1 to TRBJ2-7, with TRBD1 matching 9 bases. This CDR3 comprises 15 residues. Germline V gives CDR1 MNHNS, CDR2 SASEGT. The junction had 1 base not matched to a gene; V was cut back by 0 bases and J by 1 base. CDR3 residues: CASSEADRGSYEQYF. For the CDR3, the DNA is TGTGCCAGCAGTGAAGCCGACAGGGGGTCCTACGAGCAGTACTTC.

This clone turned up a few times. The sample carries other DNA sequences with the same CDR3. The chain employs TRBV5-8 and TRBJ2-7; D is unresolved. The V and J ends lost 3 bases and 3 bases respectively, with 7 bases between them. The length of the CDR3 is 12 residues. CDR1 SGHTS and CDR2 YDEGEE come from the germline V gene. CDR3 residues: CASSSSLYEQYF. The DNA of the CDR3 is TGTGCCAGCAGCTCAAGCCTCTACGAGCAGTACTTC.

This clone was counted once. This chain joins TRBV7-3 and TRBJ1-1; D is perhaps TRBD1 (5 bases). The germline CDR1 and CDR2 sequences are SGHTA and FQGTGA. The length of the CDR3 is 13 residues. V was cut by 5 bases and J by 4 bases, with 11 bases left in between. The CDR3 spells CASSLQQGTEAFF. CDR3 coding DNA: TGTGCCAGCAGCCTTCAGCAGGGCACTGAAGCTTTCTTT.

The genes are TRBV5-1 and TRBJ1-2; TRBD1 is a possible D gene (6 bases). From germline, CDR1 is SGHRS and CDR2 YFSETQ. V gave up 7 bases and J gave up 3 bases, with 19 bases separating them. This CDR3 is built from 15 residues. CDR3 sequence: CASGAPGGGHYGYTF. In DNA, the CDR3 is TGCGCCAGCGGGGCCCCCGGTGGGGGCCACTATGGCTACACCTTC.

This clone was counted once. The chain couples TRBV15 to TRBJ2-7; D may be TRBD1 (6 bases). This CDR3 is built from 13 residues. Looked up from germline, CDR1 is LNHNV and CDR2 is YYDKDF (reference sequence). V gave up 4 bases and J gave up 0 bases, with 7 bases separating them. CDR3 DNA sequence: TGTGCCACCAGCAACAGGGACTCCTACGAGCAGTACTTC. This gives the protein CATSNRDSYEQYF.

The genes are TRBV25-1 and TRBJ1-2, with D maybe TRBD1 (5 bases). Germline V gene sequence: CDR1 MGHDK, CDR2 SYGVNS. V was shortened by 6 bases and J by 9 bases, with 20 bases between the two germline ends. The length of the CDR3 is 14 residues. The CDR3 sequence: CASRRDGPFSSYTF. The CDR3 DNA follows: TGTGCCAGCAGGCGGGACGGACCTTTCTCTAGCTACACCTTC.

The gene calls are TRBV7-2 and TRBJ1-3; 7 nucleotides agree with TRBD1. J lost 3 bases, V lost 1 base, and 3 bases had no gene match. This CDR3 spans 15 amino acids. The germline V gene has CDR1 SGHTA and CDR2 FQGNSA. The CDR3 loop reads CASSLGPGGGNTIYF. The CDR3 DNA reads TGTGCCAGCAGCTTAGGGCCAGGGGGTGGAAACACCATATATTTT.

In nucleotides, the CDR3 is TGTGCCAGCAGCGTAGAAACTGCGGGCAGCACCGGGGAGCTGTTTTTT. Residues: CASSVETAGSTGELFF. The chain uses TRBV9 and TRBJ2-2, with a possible D match to TRBD2 (5 bases). The CDR3 has 16 amino acids. The V and J ends lost 0 bases and 4 bases respectively, with 13 bases between them. Germline V CDR1 and CDR2: SGDLS, YYNGEE.

The chain links TRBV6-5 to TRBJ1-2, with a tentative D call TRBD1 (5 bases). Per germline, CDR1 MNHEY and CDR2 SVGAGI. V lost 0 bases, J lost 7 bases, and 9 bases lay in between. The CDR3 is made up of 13 amino acids. CDR3 region: CASSYSGEGGYTF. The CDR3, as DNA: TGTGCCAGCAGTTACTCAGGGGAGGGTGGCTACACCTTC.

The gene calls are TRBV5-4 and TRBJ1-6; D is possibly TRBD1 (5 bases). This CDR3 has 14 residues. V was pared by 3 bases and J by 7 bases, with 11 bases between. Germline V CDR1 and CDR2: SGHNT, YYREEE (reference sequence). This CDR3 is CASSSRTGNSPLHF. The DNA of the CDR3 is TGTGCCAGCAGCTCCCGCACAGGCAATTCACCCCTCCACTTT.

This chain joins TRBV11-3 and TRBJ2-7, with D maybe TRBD1 (5 bases). The germline V gene has CDR1 SGHNT and CDR2 YENEEA. Between the trimmed V and J ends, which lost 7 bases and 3 bases, there was a span of 28 bases. The CDR3 runs 18 residues. CDR3 loop: CASITSSFRQKRCYEQYF. In nucleotides, the CDR3 is TGTGCCAGCATTACCTCCTCCTTTAGACAGAAGAGATGCTACGAGCAGTACTTC.

This clone was counted only a few times. V usage is TRBV30 and J usage is TRBJ1-2; D might be TRBD1 (5 bases). This CDR3 comprises 13 residues. Trimming took off 3 bases at V and 6 bases at J, with 14 bases between the two ends. The germline V gene has CDR1 GTSNPN and CDR2 SVGIG (reference sequence). The CDR3 sequence is CAWRGPPGDGYTF. CDR3 coding DNA: TGTGCCTGGAGGGGACCGCCGGGGGATGGCTACACCTTC.

The rearrangement links TRBV5-6 to TRBJ2-5; TRBD2 is a possible D gene (5 bases). This CDR3 comprises 15 residues. CDR1 is SGHDT, CDR2 YYEEEE, per germline. Trimming left V 4 bases short and J 5 bases short, with 18 bases between. The CDR3 loop reads CASSDGSRAWETQYF. CDR3 in DNA: TGTGCCAGCAGCGACGGATCGAGGGCCTGGGAGACCCAGTACTTC.

The chain employs TRBV2 and TRBJ2-4; tentative D call: TRBD2 (6 bases). Trimming removed 7 bases from V and 5 bases from J, with 12 bases in between. Germline lookup yields CDR1 SNHLY and CDR2 FYNNEI. The CDR3 is 13 amino acids. The CDR3 is CASMYGSENIQYF. The CDR3, as DNA: TGTGCCAGCATGTACGGGAGTGAAAACATTCAGTACTTC.

The chain employs TRBV4-3 and TRBJ2-5; the match to TRBD2 covers 9 bases. The CDR3 runs to 18 residues. Germline V CDR1 and CDR2: LGHNA, YSLEER. V gave up 2 bases and J gave up 2 bases; unmatched junction bases: 12. CDR3 nucleotide sequence: TGCGCCAGCAGCCAATATCTCCGTGTAGCGGGAGTACAAGAGACCCAGTACTTC. Its translation: CASSQYLRVAGVQETQYF.